These 22 T cell receptor beta chains came from one sample sequenced in a study of CD8 T cells in ankylosing spondylitis. TCRdb independently ran MiXCR on the 5' RACE reads; one entry per CDR3 protein. The sample holds some 100,000 distinct CDR3 sequences, over 6.5% seen once. Sequencing used blood, either unsorted or a sorted T cell fraction (not recorded which). The source is a male donor with ankylosing spondylitis or in good health (not recorded which).

In this sample, this clonotype turned up many times. J is TRBJ2-2 and V is TRBV9, with D possibly matching TRBD1 (5 bases). Trimming took 0 bases from V and 4 from J, leaving 10 bases between them. Germline V gene data show CDR1 as SGDLS and CDR2 as YYNGEE. The CDR3 extends over 15 amino acids. As DNA, the CDR3 is TGTGCCAGCAGCGTAGAAGGGGCGACCACCGGGGAGCTGTTTTTT. It specifies CASSVEGATTGELFF.

There are many counts of this clonotype. This chain links TRBV5-1 with TRBJ2-1; 9 bases are a match to TRBD2. V gave up 0 bases and J gave up 6 bases; unmatched junction bases: 7. Germline V gene lookup returns CDR1 SGHRS and CDR2 YFSETQ. The CDR3 sequence is 16 residues long. The CDR3 protein is CASSLVSSGKGNEQFF. Here the CDR3 DNA reads TGCGCCAGCAGCTTGGTGTCTAGCGGGAAGGGCAATGAGCAGTTCTTC. The whole variable domain, remainder taken from reference TRBV5-1 and TRBJ2-1, is KAGVTQTPRYLIKTRGQQVTLSCSPISGHRSVSWYQQTPGQGLQFLFEYFSETQRNKGNFPGRFSGRQFSNSRSEMNVSTLELGDSALYLCASSLVSSGKGNEQFFGPGTRLTVL.

This clonotype was counted many times. V is TRBV5-6 and J is TRBJ2-1, with TRBD2 identical over 9 bases. The CDR3 length is 16 residues. Germline V gene data show CDR1 as SGHDT and CDR2 as YYEEEE. V was clipped by 4 bases and J by 2 bases; unmatched bases: 7. CDR3 sequence reads: CASSLELAGAYNEQFF. DNA of the CDR3: TGTGCCAGCAGCCTAGAACTAGCGGGCGCCTACAATGAGCAGTTCTTC.

This clonotype has at least ten counts. The gene calls are TRBV7-2 and TRBJ2-1; TRBD2 matches 8 bases. Germline lookup yields CDR1 SGHTA and CDR2 FQGNSA. CDR3 length: 16 amino acids. V was clipped by 5 bases and J by 3 bases; unmatched bases: 9. CDR3 sequence (DNA): TGTGCCAGCAGCCCCCAACTAGCGGCGCGCTACAATGAGCAGTTCTTC. Translating gives CASSPQLAARYNEQFF. Variable domain in full (rest from reference TRBV7-2 and TRBJ2-1): GAGVSQSPSNKVTEKGKDVELRCDPISGHTALYWYRQSLGQGLEFLIYFQGNSAPDKSGLPSDRFSAERTGGSVSTLTIQRTQQEDSAVYLCASSPQLAARYNEQFFGPGTRLTVL.

This clonotype is large within its sample. The V and J genes are TRBV20-1 and TRBJ2-3; 8 bases align to TRBD1. CDR1 is DFQATT and CDR2 is SNEGSKA in the germline V gene (reference sequence). CDR3 length equals 14 residues. The V segment lost 2 bases and the J segment 0 bases; nucleotides outside the gene matches: 1. In nucleotides, the CDR3 is TGCAGTGCTAGACAGGGGGCCAGCACAGATACGCAGTATTTT. Amino acid sequence: CSARQGASTDTQYF.

This clonotype was seen at least ten times. The V and J genes are TRBV9 and TRBJ1-1; tentatively, D is TRBD1 (6 bases). The CDR3 is 16 residues long. Germline CDR1 SGDLS, CDR2 YYNGEE. The ends were cut back, 3 bases at V and 5 bases at J, with 20 bases in the middle. The CDR3 sequence is CASSGRGGLEGTEAFF. CDR3 in DNA: TGTGCCAGCAGCGGGCGGGGGGGCCTCGAGGGTACTGAAGCTTTCTTT. Drawing the rest from reference TRBV9 and TRBJ1-1, the complete variable domain is DSGVTQTPKHLITATGQRVTLRCSPRSGDLSVYWYQQSLDQGLQFLIQYYNGEERAKGNILERFSAQQFPDLHSELNLSSLELGDSALYFCASSGRGGLEGTEAFFGQGTRLTVV.

This clonotype was detected ten times or more. The chain couples TRBV12-3 or TRBV12-4 to TRBJ2-1, with D possibly matching TRBD2 (5 bases). V lost 3 bases and J 11 bases, leaving 17 bases between the germline ends. This CDR3 region has 14 residues. CDR3 DNA sequence: TGTGCCAGCAGTTTCCAAGGATTTGAGCGGAAGCAGTTCTTC. This sequence encodes CASSFQGFERKQFF.

Ten or more counts support this clonotype. This rearrangement joins TRBV4-2 to TRBJ1-3, with no clear D. CDR3 length: 15 amino acids. Germline V CDR1 and CDR2: LGHNA, YNFKEQ. Trimming removed 5 bases at V and 4 bases at J, with 15 bases between. CDR3 in DNA: TGTGCCAGCAGCTCATCTACAGCTCAGGGAAACACCATATATTTT. This sequence encodes CASSSSTAQGNTIYF.

This clonotype was picked up many times. The chain is built from TRBV4-1 and TRBJ2-1; D uncertain. The CDR3 runs to 15 residues. Germline CDR1 reads MGHRA; CDR2 reads YSYEKL. The V end lost 2 bases, the J end lost 5 bases, and 13 bases lay between the germline ends. The CDR3 sequence: CASSQWKGTDNEQFF. The CDR3 bases are TGCGCCAGCAGCCAATGGAAGGGAACGGACAATGAGCAGTTCTTC.

There are a few counts of this clonotype. CDR3 residues: CASSLADRGNYGYTF. The CDR3 nucleotides read TGTGCCAGCAGCTTGGCGGACAGGGGAAACTATGGCTACACCTTC. The chain carries TRBV7-9 and TRBJ1-2, with 9 bases aligning to TRBD1. Trimming removed 3 bases from V and 2 bases from J; junction bases left unmatched: 4. This CDR3 spans 15 amino acids. Per germline, CDR1 SEHNR and CDR2 FQNEAQ (reference sequence). The whole variable domain, filled in from reference TRBV7-9 and TRBJ1-2, reads DTGVSQNPRHKITKRGQNVTFRCDPISEHNRLYWYRQTLGQGPEFLTYFQNEAQLEKSRLLSDRFSAERPKGSFSTLEIQRTEQGDSAMYLCASSLADRGNYGYTFGSGTRLTVV.

This clonotype was counted ten times or more. The gene calls are TRBV4-2 and TRBJ2-3, with a tentative D call TRBD2 (5 bases). CDR3 size: 17 residues. CDR1 LGHNA and CDR2 YNFKEQ come from the germline V gene. Between the trimmed V and J ends, which lost 0 bases and 2 bases, there was a span of 15 bases. The CDR3 DNA is TGTGCCAGCAGCCAAGATACGGGTAGAGGGCACACAGATACGCAGTATTTT. Its protein product is CASSQDTGRGHTDTQYF.

The sample holds a few counts of this clonotype. This chain uses TRBV7-2 with TRBJ2-2; TRBD1 matches at 7 bases. Per germline, CDR1 SGHTA and CDR2 FQGNSA. The CDR3 is 14 amino acids. Losses at the gene ends were 3 bases for V and 4 bases for J; bases not matched to a gene: 2. CDR3 amino acids: CASSLGQLTGELFF. The CDR3 DNA reads TGTGCCAGCAGCTTGGGACAGCTCACCGGGGAGCTGTTTTTT.

This clonotype showed up many times. The V call is TRBV6-1, the J call TRBJ2-3; D gene unclear. The germline V gene encodes CDR1 MNHNS and CDR2 SASEGT. This CDR3 has 16 residues. The V end was cut by 2 bases, the J end by 0 bases, with 12 bases between. The CDR3: CASSEFGLVSTDTQYF. Here the CDR3 DNA reads TGTGCCAGCAGTGAATTTGGGCTCGTTAGCACAGATACGCAGTATTTT.

This clonotype was seen a handful of times. The chain joins TRBV11-2 to TRBJ2-3; D may be TRBD1 (6 bases). This CDR3 region has 16 residues. Germline V lookup: CDR1 SGHAT, CDR2 FQNNGV. V shed 1 base and J shed 2 bases, with 13 bases lying between them. The CDR3 loop reads CASSLGGPGSTDTQYF. In DNA, the CDR3 is TGTGCCAGCAGCTTAGGGGGGCCAGGGTCCACAGATACGCAGTATTTT. Full variable domain (missing parts from reference TRBV11-2 and TRBJ2-3): EAGVAQSPRYKIIEKRQSVAFWCNPISGHATLYWYQQILGQGPKLLIQFQNNGVVDDSQLPKDRFSAERLKGVDSTLKIQPAKLEDSAVYLCASSLGGPGSTDTQYFGPGTRLTVL.

In this sample, this clonotype turned up many times. The CDR3 region has the DNA TGTGCCAGCGGACAGCACTCGAACACCGGGGAGCTGTTTTTT. Encoded protein: CASGQHSNTGELFF. The chain joins TRBV12-3 or TRBV12-4 to TRBJ2-2; a possible D gene is TRBD1 (6 bases). V dropped 8 bases and J dropped 0 bases, with 10 bases sitting between them. The CDR3 contains 14 residues.

J is TRBJ2-7 and V is TRBV14, with 8 nucleotides matching TRBD2. Trimming cost V 1 base and J 4 bases; bases outside gene matches: 0. The CDR3 covers 13 residues. Germline CDR1 is SGHDN and CDR2 is FVKESK. The CDR3 is CASSQVAGYEQYV. CDR3 nucleotide sequence: TGTGCCAGCAGCCAAGTAGCGGGATACGAGCAGTACGTC.

This clonotype appeared many times. The rearrangement uses TRBV9 and TRBJ2-1; D is perhaps TRBD1 or TRBD2 (5 bases each). Per the germline V gene, CDR1 is SGDLS and CDR2 is YYNGEE. The length of the CDR3 is 16 residues. The V end lost 4 bases, the J end lost 2 bases, and 16 bases lay between the germline ends. CDR3 loop: CASSPRGGTAYNEQFF. The CDR3, as DNA: TGTGCCAGCAGCCCGAGGGGTGGTACGGCCTACAATGAGCAGTTCTTC.

This clonotype was observed many times. The chain joins TRBV27 to TRBJ2-7; a weak D match, TRBD1 (5 bases). CDR1 is MNHEY and CDR2 is SMNVEV in the germline V gene (reference sequence). Trimming cost V 4 bases and J 3 bases, with 13 bases left between them. This CDR3 is built from 14 residues. The CDR3 reads CASSWGGGLYEQYF. CDR3 coding DNA: TGTGCCAGCAGTTGGGGCGGTGGGCTCTACGAGCAGTACTTC.

The rearrangement uses TRBV4-2 and TRBJ1-1, with 12 nucleotides matching TRBD1. Germline V gene data show CDR1 as LGHNA and CDR2 as YNFKEQ. V was clipped by 5 bases and J by 6 bases; unmatched bases: 4. The CDR3 is made up of 14 amino acids. The CDR3, as DNA: TGTGCCAGCAGCAAGGGACAGGGGGCGCCTGAAGCTTTCTTT. This sequence encodes CASSKGQGAPEAFF.

The table lists this clonotype with many counts. The chain combines TRBV11-2 with TRBJ2-5; TRBD2 matches 8 bases. This CDR3 is 18 amino acids long. The V gene end was trimmed by 5 bases and the J gene end by 1 base; junction bases not matched to a gene: 15. Germline CDR1 and CDR2: SGHAT and FQNNGV. The CDR3 DNA is TGTGCCAGCAGCCGTCAGATATCTAGCGGGTACCTCCAAGAGACCCAGTACTTC. It specifies CASSRQISSGYLQETQYF. The whole variable domain, filled in from reference TRBV11-2 and TRBJ2-5, reads EAGVAQSPRYKIIEKRQSVAFWCNPISGHATLYWYQQILGQGPKLLIQFQNNGVVDDSQLPKDRFSAERLKGVDSTLKIQPAKLEDSAVYLCASSRQISSGYLQETQYFGPGTRLLVL.

This clonotype came up many times. The chain couples TRBV5-1 to TRBJ2-2, with 7 bases matching TRBD1. The germline V gene encodes CDR1 SGHRS and CDR2 YFSETQ. The CDR3 runs 15 residues. V lost 0 bases and J lost 2; bases outside the gene matches: 1. CDR3 amino acids: CASSLDRGNTGELFF. CDR3 in DNA: TGCGCCAGCAGCTTGGACAGGGGTAACACCGGGGAGCTGTTTTTT. Full variable domain (rest looked up from reference TRBV5-1 and TRBJ2-2): KAGVTQTPRYLIKTRGQQVTLSCSPISGHRSVSWYQQTPGQGLQFLFEYFSETQRNKGNFPGRFSGRQFSNSRSEMNVSTLELGDSALYLCASSLDRGNTGELFFGEGSRLTVL.

Ten or more counts support this clonotype. J is TRBJ1-2 and V is TRBV12-3 or TRBV12-4; 7 bases agree with TRBD1. Trimming cost V 8 bases and J 8 bases; bases outside gene matches: 5. This CDR3 contains 11 residues. The CDR3 bases are TGTGCCAGCGCTAGGACAGGAGGCTACACCTTC. It specifies CASARTGGYTF.